This entry concerns a single T cell receptor (beta chain). Its specificity is not known. This record comes from a study of shared clonotypes between healthy human individuals. Study context: CD8 memory received one plate per donor, CD8 naive two, CD4 memory three and CD4 naive three. Study-wide results and limits: Between a handful of donors, naive CD4 clonotypes were shared at a level of about 5%.

The naive CD8 subset, CD45RO-negative cells positively selected for CCR7, excluded terminally differentiated effector memory CD45RA+ cells. Germline V lookup: CDR1 SGHRS, CDR2 YFSETQ. This CDR3 has 13 residues. V lost 2 bases and J lost 7; bases outside the gene matches: 5. Each subset's genomic DNA was split evenly across several immunoSEQ plates. Sorted-subset replicate PCRs used 150 to 200 ng DNA, about 30,000 T cell genomes. The table came from immunoSEQ multiplex PCR; TCRdb's copy has only in-frame clones and leaves some out. The sample holds about 2,200,000 clones; around 93% are singletons and the top ten take more than 1.5%.

The chain joins TRBV5-1 to TRBJ2-7, with 8 bases identical to TRBD1. This TCR derives from a man younger than 35 in good health. Some clones in this sample may be carry-over from other donors' samples. The specimen sequenced was naive CD8+ T cells from PBMCs. The CDR3 nucleotides are TGCGCCAGCAGCTTCAGGACAGGGTGGGAGCAGTACTTC. Its protein product is CASSFRTGWEQYF.